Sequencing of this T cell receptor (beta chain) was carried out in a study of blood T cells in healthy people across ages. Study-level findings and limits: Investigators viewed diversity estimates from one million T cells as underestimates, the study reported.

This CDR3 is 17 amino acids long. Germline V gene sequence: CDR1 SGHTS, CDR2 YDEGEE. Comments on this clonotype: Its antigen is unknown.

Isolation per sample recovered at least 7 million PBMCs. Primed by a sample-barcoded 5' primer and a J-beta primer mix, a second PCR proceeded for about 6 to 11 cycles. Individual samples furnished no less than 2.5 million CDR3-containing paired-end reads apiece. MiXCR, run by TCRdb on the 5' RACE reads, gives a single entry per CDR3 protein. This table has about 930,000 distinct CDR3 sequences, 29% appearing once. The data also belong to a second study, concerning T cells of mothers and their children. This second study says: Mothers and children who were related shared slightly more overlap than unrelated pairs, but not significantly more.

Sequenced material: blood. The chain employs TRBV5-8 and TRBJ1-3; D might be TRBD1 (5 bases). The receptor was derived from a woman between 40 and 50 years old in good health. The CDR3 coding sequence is TGTATCAGCAGCTTGGCCCTTCAGGGAAGGGGTCAGAACACCATATATTTT. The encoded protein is CISSLALQGRGQNTIYF.